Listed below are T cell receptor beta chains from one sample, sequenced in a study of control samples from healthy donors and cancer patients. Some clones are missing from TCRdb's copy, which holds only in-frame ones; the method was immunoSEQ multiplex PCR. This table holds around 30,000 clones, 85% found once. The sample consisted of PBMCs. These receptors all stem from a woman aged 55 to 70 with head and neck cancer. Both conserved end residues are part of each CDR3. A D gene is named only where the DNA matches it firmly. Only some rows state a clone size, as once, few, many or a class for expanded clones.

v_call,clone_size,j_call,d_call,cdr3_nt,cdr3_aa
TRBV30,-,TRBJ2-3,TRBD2,TGTGCCTGGAGTCCTCCGTCTAGCGGGAGCACAGATACGCAGTATTTT,CAWSPPSSGSTDTQYF
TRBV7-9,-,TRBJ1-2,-,TGTGCCAGCAGCTCCACAATTCAGACAGGAAAGGGCTACACCTTC,CASSSTIQTGKGYTF
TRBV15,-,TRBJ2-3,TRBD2,TGTGCCACCAGCAGAGATTGGACTAGCTCAGATACGCAGTATTTT,CATSRDWTSSDTQYF
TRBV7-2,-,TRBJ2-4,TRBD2,TGTGCCAGCAGCTTAGGGACTAGCGGGGAAAACATTCAGTACTTC,CASSLGTSGENIQYF
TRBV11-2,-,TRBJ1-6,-,TGTGCCAGCAGCTTAATACAGATATATAATTCACCCCTCCACTTT,CASSLIQIYNSPLHF
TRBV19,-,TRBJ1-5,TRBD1,TGTGCCAGTAGTATGGGGACAGGGGGCAATCAGCCCCAGCATTTT,CASSMGTGGNQPQHF
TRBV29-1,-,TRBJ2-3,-,TGCAGCGCCCTAACTAGACCTGGAAGCACAGATACGCAGTATTTT,CSALTRPGSTDTQYF
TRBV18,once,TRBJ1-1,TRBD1,TGTGCCAGCTCAGCTACAGGGGGTCGGACTGAAGCTTTCTTT,CASSATGGRTEAFF
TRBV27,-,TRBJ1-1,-,TGTGCCAGCAGTTTAGGCCATGAAGCTTTCTTT,CASSLGHEAFF
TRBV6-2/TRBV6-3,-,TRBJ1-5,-,TGTGCCAGCAGTGACGGCCTGCCCCAGCATTTT,CASSDGLPQHF
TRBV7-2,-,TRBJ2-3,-,TGTGCCAGCAGCCCCCCCGGGAGAGAAGATACGCAGTATTTT,CASSPPGREDTQYF
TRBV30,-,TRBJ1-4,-,TGTGCCTGGAGTGCTACGAGTCTTAGTGGCGAAAAACTGTTTTTT,CAWSATSLSGEKLFF
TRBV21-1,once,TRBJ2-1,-,TGTGCCAGCAGCCCTACCGGGACAGGGGGCAATGAGCAGTTCTTC,CASSPTGTGGNEQFF
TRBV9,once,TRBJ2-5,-,TGTGCCAGCAGCGTAGTGCCGGGGGAGACCCAGTACTTC,CASSVVPGETQYF
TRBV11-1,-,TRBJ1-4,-,TGTGCCAGCAGCCGGGACGGATTGAATGAAAAACTGTTTTTT,CASSRDGLNEKLFF
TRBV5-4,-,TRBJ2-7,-,TGTGCCAGCAGCTTAGGGACGGGAATCCGTAAGGAGCAGTACTTC,CASSLGTGIRKEQYF
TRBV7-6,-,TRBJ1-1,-,TGTGCCAGCAGCCTCGGGACATACGCTGAAGCTTTCTTT,CASSLGTYAEAFF
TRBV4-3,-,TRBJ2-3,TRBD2,TGCGCCAGCAGCCAAGGCACCGGCGGGGGCGGGGGGTTCACAGATACGCAGTATTTT,CASSQGTGGGGGFTDTQYF
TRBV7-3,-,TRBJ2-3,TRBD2,TGTGCCAGCAGCTTAACTGCCGGGGGGAGGGATACGCAGTATTTT,CASSLTAGGRDTQYF
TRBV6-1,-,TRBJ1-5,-,TGTGCCAGCAGTGAACTGGACAGCAATCAGCCCCAGCATTTT,CASSELDSNQPQHF
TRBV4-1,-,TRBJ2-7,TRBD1,TGCGCCAGCAGCCCGGGACAGGGGAAATCCTACGAGCAGTACTTC,CASSPGQGKSYEQYF
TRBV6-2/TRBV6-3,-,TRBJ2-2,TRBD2,TGTGCCAGCAGTCTAGCGGGAATTAATGGGGAGCTGTTTTTT,CASSLAGINGELFF
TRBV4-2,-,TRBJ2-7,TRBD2,TGTGCCAGCAGCCCCGGGACTAGCGGATCATACGAGCAGTACTTC,CASSPGTSGSYEQYF
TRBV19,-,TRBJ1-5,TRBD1,TGTGCCAGTAGTCCGGTGCTCGGACAGGAAGATCAGCCCCAGCATTTT,CASSPVLGQEDQPQHF